A single sample is the source of the 18 T cell receptor beta chains below, sequenced in a study of lymphopenia after photon versus proton radiotherapy. TCRdb keeps only in-frame clones here, not all; method: immunoSEQ multiplex PCR. The sample holds 75,000 or so clones, around 88% seen once. Sequencing used peripheral blood, obtained from a patient treated with proton-based radiotherapy. These receptors were collected from a man aged 55 to 69 with pancreatic cancer.

This sequence joins TRBV20-1 and TRBJ2-1, with D tentatively TRBD2 (5 bases). The germline V and J ends were trimmed by 6 bases and 7 bases, with 10 bases remaining between them. Germline lookup yields CDR1 DFQATT and CDR2 SNEGSKA (reference sequence). This CDR3 has 11 amino acids. CDR3 coding DNA: TGCAGTGCATACCGAGGGAATGAGCAGTTCTTC. Protein sequence: CSAYRGNEQFF.

V and J are TRBV5-3 and TRBJ2-7; the D gene is possibly TRBD1 (6 bases). TRBV5-3 is assigned to the ORF class and has an uncertain function. The CDR3 contains 13 residues. V lost 5 bases and J 3 bases, leaving 12 bases between the germline ends. The CDR3 DNA is TGTGCCAGAAGTTGGGGACACCGCTACGAGCAGTACTTC. It yields the protein CARSWGHRYEQYF.

This rearrangement joins TRBV27 to TRBJ2-1, with TRBD2 matching 11 bases. The ends lost 3 bases at V and 8 bases at J; junction bases unmatched: 12. Germline V lookup: CDR1 MNHEY, CDR2 SMNVEV (reference sequence). The CDR3 runs 17 residues. CDR3 bases: TGTGCCAGCAGTTTCCTTAGCGGGAGGGCCCAAAGCCATGAGCAGTTCTTC. As protein: CASSFLSGRAQSHEQFF.

The rearrangement uses TRBV30 and TRBJ2-4; D unclear. The CDR3 has 13 amino acids. The germline gives CDR1 GTSNPN, CDR2 SVGIG (reference sequence). The germline V and J ends were trimmed by 0 bases and 8 bases, with 11 bases remaining between them. This CDR3 reads CAWSVGLRDIQYF. The CDR3 DNA is TGTGCCTGGAGTGTAGGGCTCCGGGACATTCAGTACTTC. The full variable domain, its missing parts supplied by reference TRBV30 and TRBJ2-4, is SQTIHQWPATLVQPVGSPLSLECTVEGTSNPNLYWYRQAAGRGLQLLFYSVGIGQISSEVPQNLSASRPQDRQFILSSKKLLLSDSGFYLCAWSVGLRDIQYFGAGTRLSVL.

The chain joins TRBV4-3 to TRBJ1-1; 11 bases line up with TRBD1. V trimming: 1 base; J trimming: 6 bases; junction bases outside the gene matches: 4. Germline V lookup: CDR1 LGHNA, CDR2 YSLEER. There are 15 residues in the CDR3. This CDR3 reads CASSQGTGGYPEAFF. DNA for the CDR3: TGCGCCAGCAGCCAAGGGACAGGGGGCTACCCTGAAGCTTTCTTT.

This clone was seen once. The chain is built from TRBV5-1 and TRBJ1-5; D ambiguous. With 0 bases removed from V and 6 bases from J, the gap between germline ends came to 13 bases. The CDR3 runs 15 residues. CDR1 is SGHRS, CDR2 YFSETQ, per germline. The CDR3 reads CASSLVGSEGQPQHF. CDR3 DNA: TGCGCCAGCAGCTTGGTGGGTAGCGAAGGTCAGCCCCAGCATTTT. Filled out from reference TRBV5-1 and TRBJ1-5, the complete variable domain reads KAGVTQTPRYLIKTRGQQVTLSCSPISGHRSVSWYQQTPGQGLQFLFEYFSETQRNKGNFPGRFSGRQFSNSRSEMNVSTLELGDSALYLCASSLVGSEGQPQHFGDGTRLSIL.

The genes are TRBV6-1 and TRBJ2-5; unclear D gene. Germline V gene sequence: CDR1 MNHNS, CDR2 SASEGT. V was clipped by 3 bases and J by 0 bases, with 14 bases between them. The CDR3 totals 16 residues. The CDR3 DNA reads TGTGCCAGCAGTGACCCAAGTTCCGAGTACCAAGAGACCCAGTACTTC. It encodes CASSDPSSEYQETQYF.

This clone occurred once. The chain has TRBV6-4 and TRBJ2-7; 7 bases match TRBD2. Germline loops: CDR1 MRHNA, CDR2 SNTAGT. The CDR3 is 15 amino acids. Germline trimming cut 5 bases from V and 2 bases from J; bases unmatched to any gene: 9. The CDR3 protein is CASSLSPGLPYEQYF. CDR3 nucleotides: TGTGCCAGCAGTCTATCACCGGGACTACCCTACGAGCAGTACTTC.

V usage is TRBV5-1 and J usage is TRBJ2-3, with a possible D match to TRBD1 (5 bases). Deletions cut 0 bases from V and 6 bases from J, with 14 bases between. Per the germline V gene, CDR1 is SGHRS and CDR2 is YFSETQ. This CDR3 contains 15 residues. The CDR3 DNA reads as TGCGCCAGCAGCTTGGCAGGGCCGATGCGGGATACGCAGTATTTT. Amino acid sequence: CASSLAGPMRDTQYF.

This chain links TRBV4-3 with TRBJ2-2; TRBD2 agrees at 12 bases. The CDR3 runs 20 residues. CDR1 is LGHNA, CDR2 YSLEER, per germline. Losses at the gene ends were 1 base for V and 6 bases for J; bases not matched to a gene: 15. This CDR3 reads CASSQGGRPSGRAGSGELFF. CDR3 DNA sequence: TGCGCCAGCAGCCAAGGGGGGAGGCCTAGCGGGAGGGCGGGCTCCGGGGAGCTGTTTTTT.

The chain uses TRBV11-2 and TRBJ2-7; 11 bases align to TRBD2. V was clipped by 7 bases and J by 1 base; unmatched bases: 6. The CDR3 runs to 15 residues. Germline CDR1 SGHAT, CDR2 FQNNGV. CDR3 DNA: TGTGCCAGCAACGAACTAGCGGGGGAATCCTACGAGCAGTACTTC. It yields the protein CASNELAGESYEQYF.

V gene TRBV7-3 combines with J gene TRBJ2-2; TRBD2 matches 7 bases. This CDR3 spans 15 amino acids. V was clipped by 5 bases and J by 1 base; unmatched bases: 4. CDR1 is SGHTA, CDR2 FQGTGA, per germline. CDR3 sequence: CASSPWGGNTGELFF. The CDR3 nucleotides read TGTGCCAGCAGCCCCTGGGGGGGGAACACCGGGGAGCTGTTTTTT.

This sequence joins TRBV29-1 and TRBJ1-4; possibly TRBD1 for D (5 bases). Trimming shortened V by 5 bases and J by 4 bases, and 14 bases separated the two germline ends. Germline V gives CDR1 SQVTM, CDR2 ANQGSEA. The CDR3 runs to 14 residues. CDR3 bases: TGCAGCGTTCGCGAGCAGGGTAGTAATGAAAAACTGTTTTTT. It specifies CSVREQGSNEKLFF. The complete variable domain, with remaining parts taken from reference TRBV29-1 and TRBJ1-4, reads SAVISQKPSRDICQRGTSLTIQCQVDSQVTMMFWYRQQPGQSLTLIATANQGSEATYESGFVIDKFPISRPNLTFSTLTVSNMSPEDSSIYLCSVREQGSNEKLFFGSGTQLSVL.

This sequence joins TRBV6-1 and TRBJ2-7; 7 bases map to TRBD2. Unmatched junction bases numbered 5, after V lost 5 bases and J lost 4 bases. CDR1 and CDR2 (germline): MNHNS, SASEGT. The CDR3 runs to 13 residues. Here the CDR3 reads CASSWTGGYEQYF. CDR3 nucleotide sequence: TGTGCCAGCAGTTGGACGGGAGGATACGAGCAGTACTTC.

The chain employs TRBV19 and TRBJ2-5; 12 bases are shared with TRBD2. Germline CDR1 reads LNHDA; CDR2 reads SQIVND (reference sequence). Trimming at V came to 6 bases and at J to 0 bases, leaving 2 bases not matched to a gene. The CDR3 consists of 15 residues. This chain's CDR3 is CASSGLAGNQETQYF. The CDR3 nucleotides read TGTGCCAGTAGCGGACTAGCGGGAAACCAAGAGACCCAGTACTTC.

The V and J genes are TRBV7-2 and TRBJ2-3; weak D call: TRBD2 (7 bases). The ends were cut back, 5 bases at V and 9 bases at J, with 21 bases in the middle. This CDR3 has 15 amino acids. CDR1 is SGHTA and CDR2 is FQGNSA in the germline V gene. The CDR3 DNA reads TGTGCCAGCAGCCTTAGCGGGTGGGGGCTGGGAACGCAGTATTTT. This sequence encodes CASSLSGWGLGTQYF.

The CDR3 DNA reads as TGTGCCAGCAGCGGTCGGGGGGCAACGGACACTGAAGCTTTCTTT. This codes for CASSGRGATDTEAFF. This rearrangement joins TRBV9 to TRBJ1-1, with D possibly TRBD1 on 6 matching bases. Per germline, CDR1 SGDLS and CDR2 YYNGEE. The length of the CDR3 is 15 residues. Trimming took 3 bases from V and 3 from J, leaving 15 bases between them.

V gene TRBV11-2 combines with J gene TRBJ2-1, with 12 bases identical to TRBD2. CDR1 and CDR2 from the germline V gene are SGHAT and FQNNGV. This CDR3 contains 18 residues. V was clipped by 4 bases and J by 2 bases; unmatched bases: 9. As DNA, the CDR3 is TGTGCCAGCAGCTCTGGACTAGCGGGAAGAATCGCCTACAATGAGCAGTTCTTC. Translation: CASSSGLAGRIAYNEQFF.